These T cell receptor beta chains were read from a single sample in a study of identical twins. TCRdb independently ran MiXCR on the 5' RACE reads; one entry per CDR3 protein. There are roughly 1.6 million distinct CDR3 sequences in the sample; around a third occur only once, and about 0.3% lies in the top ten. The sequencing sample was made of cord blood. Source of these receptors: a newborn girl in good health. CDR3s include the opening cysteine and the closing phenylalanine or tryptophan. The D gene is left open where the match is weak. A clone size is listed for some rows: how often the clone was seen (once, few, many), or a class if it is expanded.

CDR3nt: TGTGCCAGCAGCCGCCGGGACGAGCATAACAATGAGCAGTTCTTC
CDR3aa: CASSRRDEHNNEQFF
j_gene: TRBJ2-1
v_gene: TRBV2
d_gene: -
abundance: -

CDR3nt: TGCAGTGCTTACTATAGCGGGGGTGAGCAGTACTTC
CDR3aa: CSAYYSGGEQYF
j_gene: TRBJ2-5
v_gene: TRBV20-1
d_gene: TRBD2
abundance: -

CDR3nt: TGTGCCAGCAGCCAAGACCCAGCCACTAACTATGGCTACACCTTC
CDR3aa: CASSQDPATNYGYTF
j_gene: TRBJ1-2
v_gene: TRBV4-2
d_gene: -
abundance: many

CDR3nt: TGTGCTAGTGGGACACCCACCGGGGAGCTGTTTTTT
CDR3aa: CASGTPTGELFF
j_gene: TRBJ2-2
v_gene: TRBV12-5
d_gene: -
abundance: -

CDR3nt: TGTGCCAGCAGTTATCGGGGACGGCGGTCCTTCTCCTACGAGCAGTACTTC
CDR3aa: CASSYRGRRSFSYEQYF
j_gene: TRBJ2-7
v_gene: TRBV6-2/TRBV6-3
d_gene: -
abundance: -

CDR3nt: TGTGCCAGCAGGCAGACAGGGTCGTCCTACGAGCAGTACTTC
CDR3aa: CASRQTGSSYEQYF
j_gene: TRBJ2-7
v_gene: TRBV2
d_gene: TRBD1
abundance: few

CDR3nt: TGCGCCAGCAGTGAGGGGGGCGCTGGTAGCACAGATACGCAGTATTTT
CDR3aa: CASSEGGAGSTDTQYF
j_gene: TRBJ2-3
v_gene: TRBV10-2
d_gene: -
abundance: few

CDR3nt: TGCAGTGCTAGAAAAGACAGGGATCTCAACGAGCAGTACTTC
CDR3aa: CSARKDRDLNEQYF
j_gene: TRBJ2-7
v_gene: TRBV20-1
d_gene: TRBD1
abundance: -

CDR3nt: TGCAGCGCCAAGGGGGGACAAGGGGACAATCAGCCCCAGCATTTT
CDR3aa: CSAKGGQGDNQPQHF
j_gene: TRBJ1-5
v_gene: TRBV20-1
d_gene: -
abundance: -

CDR3nt: TGCAGTGCTCTTCAGGGGGCGAGTGAAAAACTGTTTTTT
CDR3aa: CSALQGASEKLFF
j_gene: TRBJ1-4
v_gene: TRBV20-1
d_gene: TRBD1
abundance: few

CDR3nt: TGCAGTGCTACCAGGGTACTTAACACTGAAGCTTTCTTT
CDR3aa: CSATRVLNTEAFF
j_gene: TRBJ1-1
v_gene: TRBV20-1
d_gene: -
abundance: -

CDR3nt: TGCAGTGCTAGCAGGGGGTTTAATGAAAAACTGTTTTTT
CDR3aa: CSASRGFNEKLFF
j_gene: TRBJ1-4
v_gene: TRBV20-1
d_gene: TRBD1
abundance: -

CDR3nt: TGTGCCAGCAGACTAACAGGAGGGGATGGCTACACCTTC
CDR3aa: CASRLTGGDGYTF
j_gene: TRBJ1-2
v_gene: TRBV11-1
d_gene: -
abundance: few

CDR3nt: TGTGCCAGCAGTCCCAGGGTAGTGGGCAACATTCAGTACTTC
CDR3aa: CASSPRVVGNIQYF
j_gene: TRBJ2-4
v_gene: TRBV12-3/TRBV12-4
d_gene: -
abundance: -

CDR3nt: TGTGCCAGCAGCCCCGTGTTCTTC
CDR3aa: CASSPVFF
j_gene: TRBJ2-1
v_gene: TRBV11-2
d_gene: -
abundance: -

CDR3nt: TGTGCCAGCAGCCAATCACGTGGGGCGGGGGATCAGCCCCAGCATTTT
CDR3aa: CASSQSRGAGDQPQHF
j_gene: TRBJ1-5
v_gene: TRBV16
d_gene: -
abundance: -

CDR3nt: TGTGCCAGCAGCGTCAACTCCCCGGGACAGGGAACCTACGAGCAGTACTTC
CDR3aa: CASSVNSPGQGTYEQYF
j_gene: TRBJ2-7
v_gene: TRBV9
d_gene: TRBD1
abundance: -

CDR3nt: TGTGCCAGCAGCTTAGTGGCAATCAGGGACAGCCAAGAGACCCAGTACTTC
CDR3aa: CASSLVAIRDSQETQYF
j_gene: TRBJ2-5
v_gene: TRBV7-9
d_gene: TRBD1
abundance: -

CDR3nt: TGTGCCAGCAGTCCTCGTTCAGGAGCCTATGGCTACACCTTC
CDR3aa: CASSPRSGAYGYTF
j_gene: TRBJ1-2
v_gene: TRBV6-6
d_gene: -
abundance: few

CDR3nt: TGCGCCAGCAGCCAAGAACCCCGGGACTATGGCTACACCTTC
CDR3aa: CASSQEPRDYGYTF
j_gene: TRBJ1-2
v_gene: TRBV4-1
d_gene: -
abundance: few

CDR3nt: TGTGCCATCAGCCTTGGACAGGGAGAGGGGTCACCCCTCCACTTT
CDR3aa: CAISLGQGEGSPLHF
j_gene: TRBJ1-6
v_gene: TRBV10-3
d_gene: TRBD1
abundance: -

CDR3nt: TGTGCCAGTAGTATAAAAGCGGGGGGGCCGGAGCAGTTCTTC
CDR3aa: CASSIKAGGPEQFF
j_gene: TRBJ2-1
v_gene: TRBV19
d_gene: TRBD2
abundance: few

CDR3nt: TGCGCCAGCAGCCCAGAGATAGCAGAGACCCAGTACTTC
CDR3aa: CASSPEIAETQYF
j_gene: TRBJ2-5
v_gene: TRBV4-1
d_gene: -
abundance: few

CDR3nt: TGCAGTGCGAACGGACTAGTCTCCTACAATGAGCAGTACTTC
CDR3aa: CSANGLVSYNEQYF
j_gene: TRBJ2-4
v_gene: TRBV20-1
d_gene: TRBD2
abundance: -

CDR3nt: TGCAGTGCTAGCCGGACAGGGGGAGCGCCGGGCGAGCAGTACTTC
CDR3aa: CSASRTGGAPGEQYF
j_gene: TRBJ2-7
v_gene: TRBV20-1
d_gene: TRBD1
abundance: -

CDR3nt: TGTGCCAGCAGTTACCAAGCGGGAGCGTGGGATACGCAGTATTTT
CDR3aa: CASSYQAGAWDTQYF
j_gene: TRBJ2-3
v_gene: TRBV6-5
d_gene: TRBD2
abundance: few

CDR3nt: TGTGCCAGCAGTTTTGGGTCTCTAGCGCTTTTGAATGAGCAGTTCTTC
CDR3aa: CASSFGSLALLNEQFF
j_gene: TRBJ2-1
v_gene: TRBV12-3/TRBV12-4
d_gene: -
abundance: many

CDR3nt: TGCGCCAGCAGCCAAGTGCTTACAGCGGGAGACACAGATACGCAGTATTTT
CDR3aa: CASSQVLTAGDTDTQYF
j_gene: TRBJ2-3
v_gene: TRBV4-1
d_gene: TRBD2
abundance: -

CDR3nt: TGCAGCGACCCGAGCGCCACAGATACGCAGTATTTT
CDR3aa: CSDPSATDTQYF
j_gene: TRBJ2-3
v_gene: TRBV29-1
d_gene: -
abundance: few

CDR3nt: TGCAGCGTTGAAGCGGGGGCGCGGGGCTATGGCTACACCTTC
CDR3aa: CSVEAGARGYGYTF
j_gene: TRBJ1-2
v_gene: TRBV29-1
d_gene: -
abundance: -

CDR3nt: TGCAGTGCTATCCGACAAGTAGCGGGACTTCGTAATGAGCAGTTCTTC
CDR3aa: CSAIRQVAGLRNEQFF
j_gene: TRBJ2-1
v_gene: TRBV20-1
d_gene: TRBD2
abundance: few

CDR3nt: TGCAGCGTCCGTGGGACAGGCTATTATGGCTACACCTTC
CDR3aa: CSVRGTGYYGYTF
j_gene: TRBJ1-2
v_gene: TRBV29-1
d_gene: TRBD1
abundance: many

CDR3nt: TGCAGTGCTGCTGATCAGGGGGTGGACTATGGCTACACCTTC
CDR3aa: CSAADQGVDYGYTF
j_gene: TRBJ1-2
v_gene: TRBV20-1
d_gene: TRBD1
abundance: few

CDR3nt: TGTGCCAGCAGCTTAGCTGGTAGTAGATCCTACAATGAGCAGTTCTTC
CDR3aa: CASSLAGSRSYNEQFF
j_gene: TRBJ2-1
v_gene: TRBV7-2
d_gene: -
abundance: -

CDR3nt: TGCAGTGCCAGTATCGGGGCGGCCAAAAACATTCAGTACTTC
CDR3aa: CSASIGAAKNIQYF
j_gene: TRBJ2-4
v_gene: TRBV20-1
d_gene: -
abundance: once

CDR3nt: TGCGCCAGCAGCTTGGAGTTAGTGAGCACAGATACGCAGTATTTT
CDR3aa: CASSLELVSTDTQYF
j_gene: TRBJ2-3
v_gene: TRBV5-1
d_gene: -
abundance: few

CDR3nt: TGTGCCAGCAGTGAATTAGCGGGGCCCACAGATACGCAGTATTTT
CDR3aa: CASSELAGPTDTQYF
j_gene: TRBJ2-3
v_gene: TRBV25-1
d_gene: TRBD2
abundance: -

CDR3nt: TGTGCCACCAGTGATTTACCGGGACTAGCGGGAGAGGAGACCCAGTACTTC
CDR3aa: CATSDLPGLAGEETQYF
j_gene: TRBJ2-5
v_gene: TRBV24-1
d_gene: TRBD2
abundance: many

CDR3nt: TGTGCCACCAGCAGAGGGGCTAGCGGGAGGAGCTCCTACGAGCAGTACTTC
CDR3aa: CATSRGASGRSSYEQYF
j_gene: TRBJ2-7
v_gene: TRBV15
d_gene: TRBD2
abundance: few

CDR3nt: TGTGCCTGGAGGCGGGACCCGGGACCCACTGAAGCTTTCTTT
CDR3aa: CAWRRDPGPTEAFF
j_gene: TRBJ1-1
v_gene: TRBV30
d_gene: -
abundance: -

CDR3nt: TGTGCCAGCAGTTCTATCCGAGGCGTAGCGGGGGACTCCTACAATGAGCAGTTCTTC
CDR3aa: CASSSIRGVAGDSYNEQFF
j_gene: TRBJ2-1
v_gene: TRBV6-5
d_gene: TRBD2
abundance: few

CDR3nt: TGTGCCAGCAGCCGTGACAGGGCCCCTGAAGCTTTCTTT
CDR3aa: CASSRDRAPEAFF
j_gene: TRBJ1-1
v_gene: TRBV5-6
d_gene: TRBD1
abundance: -

CDR3nt: TGTGCCAGCAGACTAGACCCGCTGGAGACCCAGTACTTC
CDR3aa: CASRLDPLETQYF
j_gene: TRBJ2-5
v_gene: TRBV28
d_gene: -
abundance: few

CDR3nt: TGTGCCAGCAGCCAAGAGTGGGGGTATTCTAGCACAGATACGCAGTATTTT
CDR3aa: CASSQEWGYSSTDTQYF
j_gene: TRBJ2-3
v_gene: TRBV4-2
d_gene: -
abundance: few

CDR3nt: TGTGCCAGCAGCTTAACAGGGCCAGCAAGGTATGAGCAGTTCTTC
CDR3aa: CASSLTGPARYEQFF
j_gene: TRBJ2-1
v_gene: TRBV7-2
d_gene: -
abundance: -

CDR3nt: TGTGCCAGCAGTTACCATGGAGGGGGCGCGAATTGGTATGGCTACACCTTC
CDR3aa: CASSYHGGGANWYGYTF
j_gene: TRBJ1-2
v_gene: TRBV6-5
d_gene: TRBD1
abundance: -

CDR3nt: TGCGCCAGCAGCCACCAACTAGCGAGTCTGCCAGATACGCAGTATTTT
CDR3aa: CASSHQLASLPDTQYF
j_gene: TRBJ2-3
v_gene: TRBV4-1
d_gene: TRBD2
abundance: -

CDR3nt: TGTGCCAGCAGGCAAAACCCGGGACTAGCGATACAAGAGACCCAGTACTTC
CDR3aa: CASRQNPGLAIQETQYF
j_gene: TRBJ2-5
v_gene: TRBV7-2
d_gene: TRBD2
abundance: few

CDR3nt: TGTGCCAGCAGCTCGCGGAGGGCGCTGGCAGATACGCAGTATTTT
CDR3aa: CASSSRRALADTQYF
j_gene: TRBJ2-3
v_gene: TRBV7-2
d_gene: -
abundance: -

CDR3nt: TGTGCCAGCAGTGAACGGGCAGGGGAGCTGTTTTTT
CDR3aa: CASSERAGELFF
j_gene: TRBJ2-2
v_gene: TRBV25-1
d_gene: -
abundance: few

CDR3nt: TGCAGTGTTCCACCCCACACAGATACGCAGTATTTT
CDR3aa: CSVPPHTDTQYF
j_gene: TRBJ2-3
v_gene: TRBV20-1
d_gene: -
abundance: -

CDR3nt: TGTGCCATACACGCAGGGTTTGACGGGGAGCTGTTTTTT
CDR3aa: CAIHAGFDGELFF
j_gene: TRBJ2-2
v_gene: TRBV10-3
d_gene: -
abundance: -

CDR3nt: TGTGCCAGCAGCCAGGGGACACACACAGATACGCAGTATTTT
CDR3aa: CASSQGTHTDTQYF
j_gene: TRBJ2-3
v_gene: TRBV2
d_gene: -
abundance: few

CDR3nt: TGTGCCAGCAGATACCGTGGGGGCCCGAGCACAGATACGCAGTATTTT
CDR3aa: CASRYRGGPSTDTQYF
j_gene: TRBJ2-3
v_gene: TRBV6-2/TRBV6-3
d_gene: -
abundance: few

CDR3nt: TGTGCCAGCAGTTTAAAGTTCGGGGCAGGGTCCTACGAGCAGTACTTC
CDR3aa: CASSLKFGAGSYEQYF
j_gene: TRBJ2-7
v_gene: TRBV28
d_gene: -
abundance: -